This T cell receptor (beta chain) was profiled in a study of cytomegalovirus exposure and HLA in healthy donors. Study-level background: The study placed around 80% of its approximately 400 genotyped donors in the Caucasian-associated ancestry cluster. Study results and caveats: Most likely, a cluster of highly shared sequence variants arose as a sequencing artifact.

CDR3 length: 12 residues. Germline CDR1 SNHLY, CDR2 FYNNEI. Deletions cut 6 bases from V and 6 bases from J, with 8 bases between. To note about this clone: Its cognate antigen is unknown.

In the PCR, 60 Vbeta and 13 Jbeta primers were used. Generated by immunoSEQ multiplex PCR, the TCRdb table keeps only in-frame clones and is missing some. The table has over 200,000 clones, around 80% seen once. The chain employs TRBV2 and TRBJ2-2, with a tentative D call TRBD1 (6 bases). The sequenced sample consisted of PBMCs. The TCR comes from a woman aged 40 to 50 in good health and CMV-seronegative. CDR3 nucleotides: TGTGCCAGCAGGCAGGGGCCCGGGGAGCTGTTTTTT. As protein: CASRQGPGELFF.